These 32 T cell receptor beta chains originate from one sample sequenced in a study of shared clonotypes between healthy human individuals. The data were produced by immunoSEQ multiplex PCR, yet TCRdb's version contains in-frame clones alone and is incomplete. Of 950,000 to 1,300,000 clones in the sample, 65% to 80% were seen once. Sequencing was done on a sample of memory CD4+ T cells sorted from blood. Subset: CD45RA-negative fraction. These receptors were taken from a man between 18 and 35 years old in good health.

The rearrangement links TRBV9 to TRBJ2-2; D remains ambiguous. CDR1 and CDR2 (germline): SGDLS, YYNGEE. The length of the CDR3 is 14 residues. V shed 3 bases and J shed 0 bases, with 6 bases lying between them. For the CDR3, the DNA is TGTGCCAGCAGCGGGCCCTCGAACACCGGGGAGCTGTTTTTT. It is translated as CASSGPSNTGELFF. The full variable domain, with the rest looked up from reference TRBV9 and TRBJ2-2, is DSGVTQTPKHLITATGQRVTLRCSPRSGDLSVYWYQQSLDQGLQFLIQYYNGEERAKGNILERFSAQQFPDLHSELNLSSLELGDSALYFCASSGPSNTGELFFGEGSRLTVL.

The V call is TRBV28, the J call TRBJ2-5, with D perhaps matching TRBD1 or TRBD2 (6 bases each). Per germline, CDR1 MDHEN and CDR2 SYDVKM. This CDR3 spans 12 amino acids. DNA of the CDR3: TGTGCGGCCAGGCGGGGACATGAGGCCCAGTACTTC. Amino acids: CAARRGHEAQYF. Combining the CDR3 with reference TRBV28 and TRBJ2-5 gives the whole variable domain DVKVTQSSRYLVKRTGEKVFLECVQDMDHENMFWYRQDPGLGLRLIYFSYDVKMKEKGDIPEGYSVSREKKERFSLILESASTNQTSMYLCAARRGHEAQYFGPGTRLLVL.

In its sample, this clone was seen once. The chain uses TRBV6-1 and TRBJ2-7, with 11 nucleotides matching TRBD1. This CDR3 spans 14 amino acids. The junction had 6 bases not matched to a gene; V was cut back by 6 bases and J by 5 bases. The germline gives CDR1 MNHNS, CDR2 SASEGT. The CDR3 sequence is CASSRDRGSNEQYF. CDR3 sequence (DNA): TGTGCCAGCAGCCGGGACAGGGGGTCGAACGAGCAGTACTTC.

The V call is TRBV10-3, the J call TRBJ2-7, with D possibly TRBD1 on 6 matching bases. V shed 10 bases and J shed 0 bases, with 13 bases lying between them. CDR1 ENHRY and CDR2 SYGVKD come from the germline V gene. The CDR3 extends over 13 amino acids. CDR3 sequence: CASTGHISYEQYF. For the CDR3, the DNA is TGTGCCAGTACGGGACACATCTCCTACGAGCAGTACTTC.

The chain recombines TRBV7-3 with TRBJ2-6, with D tentatively TRBD1 or TRBD2 (5 bases each). The CDR3 covers 15 residues. Trimming cost V 2 bases and J 4 bases, with 9 bases left between them. CDR1 is SGHTA, CDR2 FQGTGA, per germline. This chain's CDR3 is CASSLEGTGANVLTF. For the CDR3, the DNA is TGTGCCAGCAGCTTAGAAGGGACCGGGGCCAACGTCCTGACTTTC.

The CDR3 is CASSSQTGANTGELFF. The CDR3 bases are TGTGCCAGCAGTTCTCAGACAGGGGCGAACACCGGGGAGCTGTTTTTT. V gene TRBV28 combines with J gene TRBJ2-2; 8 bases map to TRBD1. The CDR3 is 16 residues long. The V and J ends lost 4 bases and 0 bases, in that order; junction bases with no gene match: 4. Germline-derived CDR1 and CDR2 are MDHEN and SYDVKM. Together with reference TRBV28 and TRBJ2-2, the CDR3 gives the full variable domain: DVKVTQSSRYLVKRTGEKVFLECVQDMDHENMFWYRQDPGLGLRLIYFSYDVKMKEKGDIPEGYSVSREKKERFSLILESASTNQTSMYLCASSSQTGANTGELFFGEGSRLTVL.

This chain links TRBV30 with TRBJ1-1; perhaps TRBD1 as D (6 bases). The CDR3 length is 14 residues. V dropped 2 bases and J dropped 0 bases, with 10 bases sitting between them. The germline V gene has CDR1 GTSNPN and CDR2 SVGIG (reference sequence). Here the CDR3 reads CAWSRGGMNTEAFF. CDR3 DNA: TGTGCCTGGAGTCGGGGGGGCATGAACACTGAAGCTTTCTTT.

V usage is TRBV7-6 and J usage is TRBJ2-7, with 10 bases matching TRBD2. The CDR3 has 16 amino acids. In germline, CDR1 is SGHVS, CDR2 FNYEAQ. The V and J ends lost 2 bases and 2 bases, in that order; junction bases with no gene match: 6. The CDR3 spells CASSLLGLAGAYEQYF. For the CDR3, the DNA is TGTGCCAGCAGCTTACTCGGCCTAGCGGGAGCCTACGAGCAGTACTTC.

A note on this clone: Within the sample, other DNA sequences also encode this same CDR3. The chain is built from TRBV6-5 and TRBJ2-7; 7 bases map to TRBD2. There are 12 residues in the CDR3. Losses at the gene ends were 6 bases for V and 5 bases for J; bases not matched to a gene: 4. Germline V gene sequence: CDR1 MNHEY, CDR2 SVGAGI. The CDR3 loop is CASSRGGDEQYF. The CDR3 DNA sequence: TGTGCCAGCAGCCGGGGAGGGGACGAGCAGTACTTC.

The CDR3 reads CASSTIGDSYEQYF. DNA for the CDR3: TGTGCCAGCTCTACTATCGGTGACTCCTACGAGCAGTACTTC. The rearrangement uses TRBV19 and TRBJ2-7; D is undetermined. With 9 bases removed from V and 0 bases from J, the gap between germline ends came to 15 bases. The CDR3 loop spans 14 amino acids. Germline V lookup: CDR1 LNHDA, CDR2 SQIVND (reference sequence).

The chain combines TRBV4-3 with TRBJ2-7, with 8 bases identical to TRBD2. Per germline, CDR1 LGHNA and CDR2 YSLEER. The CDR3 is 16 amino acids. The V and J ends lost 0 bases and 0 bases, in that order; junction bases with no gene match: 4. The CDR3 spells CASSQDYTSGSYEQYF. Here the CDR3 DNA reads TGCGCCAGCAGCCAAGATTACACTAGCGGCTCCTACGAGCAGTACTTC.

The gene calls are TRBV5-1 and TRBJ2-2, with 10 bases that match TRBD1. The CDR3 runs to 15 residues. Germline V gene data show CDR1 as SGHRS and CDR2 as YFSETQ. J was trimmed by 7 bases and V by 3 bases; bases with no gene match: 6. This CDR3 reads CASSWGTGAGGELFF. DNA of the CDR3: TGCGCCAGCAGCTGGGGGACAGGGGCAGGCGGGGAGCTGTTTTTT.

As to this clone: Other DNA sequences in this sample translate to the same CDR3. The V call is TRBV4-1, the J call TRBJ1-1; tentatively, D is TRBD1 (5 bases). Trimming took 3 bases from V and 0 from J, leaving 11 bases between them. The CDR3 totals 15 residues. The V gene's germline CDR1 is MGHRA and CDR2 YSYEKL. CDR3 sequence reads: CASSQVGGMNTEAFF. CDR3 DNA sequence: TGCGCCAGCAGCCAGGTGGGGGGGATGAACACTGAAGCTTTCTTT.

The chain is built from TRBV10-1 and TRBJ2-7; D is possibly TRBD1 (6 bases). Germline CDR1 WNHNN, CDR2 SYGVQD (reference sequence). V was clipped by 6 bases and J by 3 bases, with 15 bases between them. The CDR3 has 14 amino acids. CDR3 protein: CASSEAGADYEQYF. CDR3 coding DNA: TGCGCCAGCAGCGAGGCAGGGGCTGACTACGAGCAGTACTTC.

This chain joins TRBV19 and TRBJ1-5; TRBD1 might be the D (5 bases). The V gene lost 8 bases and the J gene lost 5 bases, with 10 bases spanning the gap. The germline V gene has CDR1 LNHDA and CDR2 SQIVND (reference sequence). The CDR3 is 12 residues long. The CDR3 DNA reads TGTGCCAGTCGTTCGGGGGATCAGCCCCAGCATTTT. Amino acid sequence: CASRSGDQPQHF.

CDR3 in DNA: TGTGCCAGCAGTTTATTTCCGGACTCTGGGGCCAACGTCCTGACTTTC. Residues: CASSLFPDSGANVLTF. The chain carries TRBV27 and TRBJ2-6; D call uncertain. Trimming left V 1 base short and J 0 bases short, with 7 bases between. Germline CDR1 and CDR2: MNHEY and SMNVEV (reference sequence). The CDR3 consists of 16 residues.

The chain uses TRBV5-1 and TRBJ2-5; perhaps TRBD1 as D (6 bases). The V and J ends lost 0 bases and 10 bases respectively, with 13 bases between them. Germline-derived CDR1 and CDR2 are SGHRS and YFSETQ. CDR3 length: 13 residues. DNA of the CDR3: TGCGCCAGCAGCTTGGATGGGACACCCGGCCAGTACTTC. Translated, it gives CASSLDGTPGQYF.

This sequence joins TRBV18 and TRBJ1-4; no firm D call. The germline CDR1 and CDR2 sequences are KGHSH and LQKENI. Trimming removed 4 bases from V and 3 bases from J, with 12 bases in between. This CDR3 comprises 15 residues. CDR3 protein: CASSRGVGANEKLFF. In nucleotides, the CDR3 is TGTGCCAGCTCACGGGGAGTCGGGGCTAATGAAAAACTGTTTTTT. The full variable domain, in which reference TRBV18 and TRBJ1-4 provide the parts outside the CDR3, is NAGVMQNPRHLVRRRGQEARLRCSPMKGHSHVYWYRQLPEEGLKFMVYLQKENIIDESGMPKERFSAEFPKEGPSILRIQQVVRGDSAAYFCASSRGVGANEKLFFGSGTQLSVL.

V is TRBV4-1 and J is TRBJ2-6; 7 nucleotides agree with TRBD2. The J segment lost 0 bases and the V segment lost 4 bases, leaving 12 bases of the junction unmatched. The CDR3 runs to 19 residues. Germline values: CDR1 MGHRA, CDR2 YSYEKL. The CDR3 DNA reads TGCGCCAGCAGCCTCGTAGTGACTAGCTCCTCCTCTGGGGCCAACGTCCTGACTTTC. Encoded protein: CASSLVVTSSSSGANVLTF.

This chain connects TRBV6-6 to TRBJ1-5; 7 nucleotides line up with TRBD1. The CDR3 extends over 14 amino acids. V lost 5 bases and J lost 4; bases outside the gene matches: 5. The germline gives CDR1 MNHNY, CDR2 SVGAGI (reference sequence). The CDR3 loop is CASSTGTANQPQHF. CDR3 sequence (DNA): TGTGCCAGCAGTACTGGGACAGCAAATCAGCCCCAGCATTTT.

Turning to this clone: Within the sample, other DNA sequences also encode this same CDR3. CDR3 DNA: TGTGCCATCAGTGAAGGACAGGGTAGCACAGATACGCAGTATTTT. This translates into CAISEGQGSTDTQYF. V usage is TRBV10-3 and J usage is TRBJ2-3; 8 bases align to TRBD1. Germline V lookup: CDR1 ENHRY, CDR2 SYGVKD. Trimming took 3 bases from V and 0 from J; bases not matched to a gene: 2. The CDR3 has 15 residues.

Worth noting for this clone: The sample contains more than one DNA sequence encoding this CDR3. The chain joins TRBV7-2 to TRBJ2-2, with 7 bases fitting TRBD2. Germline V gene data show CDR1 as SGHTA and CDR2 as FQGNSA. With V trimmed by 0 bases and J by 5 bases, 0 bases remained unmatched. This CDR3 has 14 amino acids. The CDR3 here is CASSLAGGTGELFF. The CDR3 coding sequence is TGTGCCAGCAGCTTAGCGGGAGGGACCGGGGAGCTGTTTTTT.

The rearrangement joins TRBV12-2 to TRBJ1-4; the listed D gene, TRBD1, was not tested against the DNA. TRBV12-2 is given as a pseudogene. The CDR3 totals 11 residues. CDR3 protein: CASRFWLKLFF. The CDR3 DNA reads as TGTGCAAGTCGCTTTTGGCTAAAACTGTTTTTT.

This rearrangement joins TRBV5-5 to TRBJ2-3, with TRBD2 matching over 14 bases. Trimming removed 3 bases from V and 1 base from J; junction bases left unmatched: 4. The CDR3 covers 17 residues. Germline V lookup: CDR1 SGHKS, CDR2 YYEKEE (reference sequence). The CDR3 nucleotides read TGTGCCAGCAGCTGGGGACTAGCGGGAGTCGGCACAGATACGCAGTATTTT. It translates to CASSWGLAGVGTDTQYF. Drawing the rest from reference TRBV5-5 and TRBJ2-3, the complete variable domain is DAGVTQSPTHLIKTRGQQVTLRCSPISGHKSVSWYQQVLGQGPQFIFQYYEKEERGRGNFPDRFSARQFPNYSSELNVNALLLGDSALYLCASSWGLAGVGTDTQYFGPGTRLTVL.

As to this clone: This specimen includes other DNA sequences encoding the same CDR3. V usage is TRBV5-5 and J usage is TRBJ1-4; 8 nucleotides line up with TRBD1. The CDR3 has 16 residues. The trim removed 0 bases at V and 3 bases at J, leaving 4 bases unmatched. Germline V gene sequence: CDR1 SGHKS, CDR2 YYEKEE (reference sequence). CDR3 DNA: TGTGCCAGCAGCTTGGGGCAGACAGGGGCTAATGAAAAACTGTTTTTT. Translating it yields CASSLGQTGANEKLFF.

This clone is a singleton in its sample. CDR3 sequence: CASSVDTGLYNEQFF. The CDR3 bases are TGTGCCAGCAGCGTAGACACAGGACTTTACAATGAGCAGTTCTTC. The gene calls are TRBV9 and TRBJ2-1; perhaps D is TRBD1 or TRBD2 (5 bases each). The CDR3 spans 15 residues. V lost 0 bases to trimming and J lost 4 bases, with 11 bases between them. Looked up from germline, CDR1 is SGDLS and CDR2 is YYNGEE.

CDR3 nucleotides: TGTGCCAGCAGTTTAGGGAGGGGGGGTGTGACCCGGCAGTCTCTTGGCTACACCTTC. It is translated as CASSLGRGGVTRQSLGYTF. V gene TRBV28 combines with J gene TRBJ1-2; tentatively, D is TRBD1 (6 bases). This CDR3 has 19 amino acids. V lost 2 bases and J 7 bases, leaving 29 bases between the germline ends. The germline V gene encodes CDR1 MDHEN and CDR2 SYDVKM.

V gene TRBV28 combines with J gene TRBJ1-4; 8 positions match TRBD1. CDR3 length equals 19 residues. Germline assignment: CDR1 MDHEN and CDR2 SYDVKM. V lost 8 bases, J lost 7 bases, and 24 bases stayed unmatched. CDR3 bases: TGTGCCAGCCACTCCTCTTGGGCAGGGGGCTTGTTCTTAGCTGAAAAACTGTTTTTT. It translates to CASHSSWAGGLFLAEKLFF.

This clone was detected a few times. This chain uses TRBV16 with TRBJ1-1; D perhaps matches TRBD1 (5 bases). This CDR3 comprises 14 residues. The germline CDR1 and CDR2 sequences are KGHSY and FQNENV. The V end was cut by 2 bases, the J end by 6 bases, with 13 bases between. The chain's CDR3 is CASSQPTSGPEAFF. The CDR3 DNA is TGTGCCAGCAGCCAACCGACGTCGGGGCCTGAAGCTTTCTTT.

A remark on this clone: This sample includes further DNA sequences coding for the same CDR3. The gene calls are TRBV7-9 and TRBJ2-3; no clear D. The V gene lost 3 bases and the J gene lost 2 bases, with 6 bases spanning the gap. Germline V gene data show CDR1 as SEHNR and CDR2 as FQNEAQ (reference sequence). The CDR3 spans 13 residues. The CDR3 bases are TGTGCCAGCAGCTTGGGCCACACAGATACGCAGTATTTT. Protein product: CASSLGHTDTQYF.

V is TRBV6-6 and J is TRBJ1-6; tentatively, D is TRBD1 (5 bases). The germline V and J ends were trimmed by 8 bases and 13 bases, with 21 bases remaining between them. This CDR3 spans 14 amino acids. The germline gives CDR1 MNHNY, CDR2 SVGAGI (reference sequence). CDR3 sequence: CASAKGQGSMPLHF. The DNA of the CDR3 is TGTGCCAGCGCAAAGGGGCAGGGTTCTATGCCCCTCCACTTT.

The rearrangement uses TRBV6-1 and TRBJ1-4; a possible D gene is TRBD1 (5 bases). V lost 8 bases and J lost 5, with 15 bases in between. The CDR3 has 14 residues. The germline V gene has CDR1 MNHNS and CDR2 SASEGT. The CDR3 is CASLQGGENEKLFF. CDR3 DNA sequence: TGTGCCAGCCTCCAGGGAGGAGAGAATGAAAAACTGTTTTTT.